Below are 6 T cell receptor beta chains sequenced from a single sample in a study of blood T cell repertoires in COVID-19. Sequenced by immunoSEQ multiplex PCR; TCRdb stores in-frame clones only, minus some. The data show about 73,000 clones, approximately 90% seen once. Sequenced input: peripheral blood. These receptors all stem from a woman aged 18-29 years with acute or convalescent COVID-19.

The CDR3 nucleotides are TGTGCCAGCAGCCTGGAGGACAGGGGCTTGCAGCCCCAGCATTTT. Translating it yields CASSLEDRGLQPQHF. The V and J genes are TRBV5-8 and TRBJ1-5; 9 bases line up with TRBD1. Trimming took 4 bases from V and 7 from J; bases not matched to a gene: 9. Germline loops: CDR1 SGHTS, CDR2 YDEGEE. This CDR3 spans 15 amino acids.

CDR3 region: CASSLDPGPSNEKLFF. Written as DNA, the CDR3 is TGTGCCAGCAGCTTAGACCCAGGCCCCTCTAATGAAAAACTGTTTTTT. The V gene is TRBV7-8, the J gene TRBJ1-4; D gene uncertain. Deletions cut 1 base from V and 3 bases from J, with 12 bases between. Germline V gene sequence: CDR1 SGHVS, CDR2 FQNEAQ. The CDR3 is 16 residues long.

The V and J genes are TRBV25-1 and TRBJ2-7; the match to TRBD2 covers 12 bases. The CDR3 has 15 amino acids. The V segment lost 4 bases and the J segment 9 bases; nucleotides outside the gene matches: 10. The germline gives CDR1 MGHDK, CDR2 SYGVNS. CDR3 in DNA: TGTGCCAGCAGTGCTGGACTAGCGGGAACCCTAACGCAGTACTTC. This gives the protein CASSAGLAGTLTQYF.

The genes are TRBV6-1 and TRBJ1-2; 7 nucleotides match TRBD1. The trim removed 2 bases at V and 2 bases at J, leaving 5 bases unmatched. The CDR3 length is 15 residues. Per the germline V gene, CDR1 is MNHNS and CDR2 is SASEGT. This CDR3 reads CASSEQLGGNYGYTF. The CDR3 DNA reads as TGTGCCAGCAGTGAACAGCTAGGGGGCAACTATGGCTACACCTTC.

The chain couples TRBV27 to TRBJ1-2, with TRBD1 identical over 9 bases. After removal of 6 bases from V and 4 bases from J, the junction contained 9 bases not matched to a gene. Germline V gene lookup returns CDR1 MNHEY and CDR2 SMNVEV (reference sequence). CDR3 length equals 15 residues. In nucleotides, the CDR3 is TGTGCCAGCAGGGGCCACGGGACAGGGACCTATGGCTACACCTTC. This codes for CASRGHGTGTYGYTF.

This clone showed up just a few times. The chain is built from TRBV6-5 and TRBJ1-1; a weak D match, TRBD1 (5 bases). V gave up 5 bases and J gave up 11 bases, with 18 bases separating them. The CDR3 spans 13 residues. CDR1 is MNHEY, CDR2 SVGAGI, per germline. CDR3 bases: TGTGCCAGCAGTAGGACAAGCAGGGCAAGGGCTTTCTTT. It translates to CASSRTSRARAFF.